What follows are 8 T cell receptor beta chains derived from one specimen sequenced in a study of T cell responses to AZD1222 COVID-19 vaccine. Clones were sequenced by immunoSEQ multiplex PCR, and TCRdb holds only the in-frame ones, with some missing. The data hold 15,000 to 20,000 clones, with about 80% observed a single time. Sequences were derived from peripheral blood, sampled 28 days after the second AZD1222 dose. All receptors come from an adult who received the AZD1222 COVID-19 vaccine.

The rearrangement links TRBV4-1 to TRBJ1-5, with D uncertain. The germline V gene encodes CDR1 MGHRA and CDR2 YSYEKL. This CDR3 has 13 residues. V dropped 3 bases and J dropped 6 bases, with 9 bases sitting between them. CDR3 in amino acids: CASSQVGGQPQHF. The CDR3 DNA reads TGCGCCAGCAGCCAGGTCGGTGGTCAGCCCCAGCATTTT.

Here the CDR3 DNA reads TGTGCCATCACCACGTCAGAGGGACAGGGGTTAGACTATGGCTACACCTTC. Translated: CAITTSEGQGLDYGYTF. The rearrangement joins TRBV10-3 to TRBJ1-2, with TRBD1 matching over 10 bases. The V and J ends lost 7 bases and 3 bases, in that order; junction bases with no gene match: 14. Germline CDR1 reads ENHRY; CDR2 reads SYGVKD. The CDR3 is 17 amino acids.

This chain joins TRBV19 and TRBJ2-5, with TRBD2 matching over 7 bases. Trimming removed 6 bases from V and 5 bases from J; junction bases left unmatched: 9. Germline V lookup: CDR1 LNHDA, CDR2 SQIVND (reference sequence). The CDR3 sequence is 14 residues long. The DNA for the CDR3 is TGTGCCAGTAGCTCTGGGGAGGGGCGGGAGACCCAGTACTTC. Translation: CASSSGEGRETQYF.

The CDR3 spells CASSPEETQYF. For the CDR3, the DNA is TGTGCCAGCTCACCAGAAGAGACCCAGTACTTC. The V call is TRBV18, the J call TRBJ2-5; D gene uncertain. The V gene lost 2 bases and the J gene lost 3 bases, with 1 base spanning the gap. The germline CDR1 and CDR2 sequences are KGHSH and LQKENI. This CDR3 comprises 11 residues.

The chain is built from TRBV14 and TRBJ1-1; no clear D. Germline V gene lookup returns CDR1 SGHDN and CDR2 FVKESK. The length of the CDR3 is 13 residues. Deletions cut 4 bases from V and 1 base from J, with 7 bases between. The CDR3: CASSRHRNTEAFF. The CDR3 DNA reads as TGTGCCAGCAGCCGACACAGGAACACTGAAGCTTTCTTT.

CDR3 sequence: CASSPVGGGEQFF. The DNA of the CDR3 is TGTGCCAGCAGCCCCGTCGGGGGAGGGGAGCAGTTCTTC. The genes are TRBV7-2 and TRBJ2-1; 7 bases match TRBD2. CDR3 length equals 13 residues. Germline assignment: CDR1 SGHTA and CDR2 FQGNSA. The trim removed 5 bases at V and 10 bases at J, leaving 8 bases unmatched.

The rearrangement joins TRBV9 to TRBJ1-5, with a tentative D call TRBD1 (5 bases). The V end lost 2 bases, the J end lost 5 bases, and 11 bases lay between the germline ends. In germline, CDR1 is SGDLS, CDR2 YYNGEE. There are 14 residues in the CDR3. Written as DNA, the CDR3 is TGTGCCAGCAGCGTCGGGTGGGGGGATCAGCCCCAGCATTTT. It encodes CASSVGWGDQPQHF.

The chain couples TRBV19 to TRBJ1-2, with D maybe TRBD1 (6 bases). V gave up 6 bases and J gave up 4 bases, with 18 bases separating them. Looked up from germline, CDR1 is LNHDA and CDR2 is SQIVND (reference sequence). The CDR3 totals 15 residues. The DNA for the CDR3 is TGTGCCAGTAGGAAGGGCCAGGGGAACGTCTATGGCTACACCTTC. Translation gives CASRKGQGNVYGYTF. The entire variable domain, with the rest obtained from reference TRBV19 and TRBJ1-2, is as follows: DGGITQSPKYLFRKEGQNVTLSCEQNLNHDAMYWYRQDPGQGLRLIYYSQIVNDFQKGDIAEGYSVSREKKESFPLTVTSAQKNPTAFYLCASRKGQGNVYGYTFGSGTRLTVV.